The present entry profiles one T cell receptor beta chain with its context. Sequenced by immunoSEQ multiplex PCR; TCRdb stores in-frame clones only, minus some. The sample lists tens of thousands of clones, 88% occurring once. The data stem from a study of T cell changes during pregnancy in multiple sclerosis. There are 13 residues in the CDR3. Germline V gives CDR1 SEHNR, CDR2 FQNEAQ (reference sequence). V dropped 4 bases and J dropped 5 bases, with 11 bases sitting between them. The TCR originated in a female donor in good health, enrolled as a control in a pregnancy study. The input for sequencing was peripheral blood, taken in the first trimester of pregnancy. J is TRBJ1-1 and V is TRBV7-9; D is unclear. The CDR3 sequence: CASSSRHKTEAFF. The CDR3 DNA is TGTGCCAGCAGCTCCCGACATAAAACTGAAGCTTTCTTT.